This is a list of T cell receptor beta chains from one sample in a study of cytomegalovirus exposure and HLA in healthy donors. Some clones are missing from TCRdb's copy, which holds only in-frame ones; the method was immunoSEQ multiplex PCR. This sample's clone table lists approximately 110,000 clones. Source material: PBMCs. The receptors come from a man younger than 35 in good health and CMV-seronegative. CDR3s include the opening cysteine and the closing phenylalanine or tryptophan. Each record gives: D gene, V gene, J gene, CDR3 protein, CDR3 DNA. The D gene is left open where the match is weak.

>TRBD1|TRBV9|TRBJ1-1
CASSFRDRLTEAFF
TGTGCCAGCAGCTTCCGGGACAGGCTTACTGAAGCTTTCTTT
>-|TRBV27|TRBJ2-6
CASSWRDGANVLTF
TGTGCCAGCAGTTGGAGGGATGGGGCCAACGTCCTGACTTTC
>-|TRBV10-3|TRBJ2-7
CAISESLSYEQYF
TGTGCCATCAGTGAGTCTCTGTCCTACGAGCAGTACTTC
>-|TRBV18|TRBJ2-7
CASSQDSFNEQYF
TGTGCCAGCTCACAGGACAGCTTTAACGAGCAGTACTTC
>TRBD1|TRBV6-5|TRBJ1-2
CASSYSIQGNYGYTF
TGTGCCAGCAGTTATTCAATACAGGGGAACTATGGCTACACCTTC
>-|TRBV28|TRBJ1-2
CASSFASGRGNYGYTF
TGTGCCAGCAGTTTTGCCTCGGGCCGGGGTAACTATGGCTACACCTTC
>-|TRBV30|TRBJ2-5
CAWSFEAWETQYF
TGTGCCTGGAGTTTTGAGGCGTGGGAGACCCAGTACTTC
>-|TRBV6-4|TRBJ2-1
CASSLQGGSYNEQFF
TGTGCCAGCAGCCTTCAGGGTGGCTCCTACAATGAGCAGTTCTTC
>TRBD1|TRBV19|TRBJ1-6
CASSDRGMVNSPLHF
TGTGCCAGTAGCGACAGGGGGATGGTTAATTCACCCCTCCACTTT
>TRBD1|TRBV6-5|TRBJ1-6
CASSPGRGTSPLHF
TGTGCCAGCAGTCCGGGCAGGGGGACTTCACCCCTCCACTTT
>TRBD1|TRBV11-2|TRBJ2-7
CASSLKPPPRQGSYEQYF
TGTGCCAGCAGCTTAAAACCTCCTCCGCGACAGGGATCCTACGAGCAGTACTTC
>TRBD2|TRBV5-4|TRBJ2-2
CASSIDPAGGLANTGELFF
TGTGCCAGCAGCATCGATCCAGCGGGAGGCCTAGCGAACACCGGGGAGCTGTTTTTT
>-|TRBV11-2|TRBJ1-2
CASSWTATGIYGYTF
TGTGCCAGCAGCTGGACAGCCACAGGAATCTATGGCTACACCTTC
>TRBD2|TRBV5-1|TRBJ2-3
CASSASGGATDTQYF
TGCGCCAGCAGCGCTAGCGGGGGGGCCACAGATACGCAGTATTTT
>-|TRBV10-1|TRBJ2-1
CASSESTRVRRGYNEQFF
TGCGCCAGCAGTGAGTCGACTCGTGTGAGGCGCGGGTACAATGAGCAGTTCTTC
>TRBD1|TRBV27|TRBJ2-7
CASSRQGLSTYEQYF
TGTGCCAGCAGTAGACAGGGGCTATCAACCTACGAGCAGTACTTC
>TRBD1|TRBV7-9|TRBJ1-2
CASSLEGQGARLYTF
TGTGCCAGCAGCTTAGAGGGGCAGGGGGCTCGTCTCTACACCTTC
>TRBD1|TRBV30|TRBJ1-2
CAWRGQMVGYTF
TGTGCCTGGAGGGGACAGATGGTTGGCTACACCTTC
>TRBD1|TRBV28|TRBJ1-2
CASSTLYRGYGYTF
TGTGCCAGCAGCACCCTTTACAGGGGCTATGGCTACACCTTC
>-|TRBV18|TRBJ2-7
CASSPQGGAAGEQYF
TGTGCCAGCTCACCACAGGGTGGGGCCGCCGGTGAGCAGTACTTC
>-|TRBV19|TRBJ1-1
CASSIGADTEAFF
TGTGCCAGTAGTATAGGGGCTGACACTGAAGCTTTCTTT
>TRBD1|TRBV7-2|TRBJ1-2
CASSSGQGYGYTF
TGTGCCAGCAGCTCTGGACAGGGCTATGGCTACACCTTC
>-|TRBV2|TRBJ2-7
CASSNGRDYEQYF
TGTGCCAGCAGTAACGGACGGGACTACGAGCAGTACTTC
>TRBD1|TRBV5-1|TRBJ2-5
CASSPGIQGAGETQYF
TGCGCCAGCAGCCCAGGGATACAGGGGGCCGGAGAGACCCAGTACTTC
>-|TRBV4-1|TRBJ2-5
CASKKTGLQETQYF
TGCGCCAGCAAGAAGACAGGTTTACAAGAGACCCAGTACTTC
>TRBD1|TRBV28|TRBJ2-7
CAVGAQGADEQYF
TGTGCCGTGGGTGCACAGGGGGCGGATGAGCAGTACTTC
>-|TRBV6-4|TRBJ2-2
CASSDSPTELTGELFF
TGTGCCAGCAGTGACTCCCCGACAGAACTTACCGGGGAGCTGTTTTTT
>TRBD1|TRBV6-5|TRBJ1-2
CASRWGTGVEGGYTF
TGTGCCAGCAGATGGGGGACAGGGGTTGAAGGGGGCTACACCTTC